This T cell receptor (beta chain) originates from a study of T cells after yellow fever vaccination. Study-wide results and limits: Just a small share of clonotypes turned up in the CD4 compartment as well as the CD8 compartment. Abundant clonotypes from the bulk population could get into FACS-sorted repertoires as contaminants. Post-booster repertoires contained most primary-vaccination clones again (roughly 96% CD4, roughly 91% CD8).

Ten or more counts support this clonotype. Antigen: not known. Conversion of TCR transcripts into cDNA relied on 5'RACE template switching, which added a universal primer site and UMIs. Using its own MiXCR run on the 5' RACE reads, TCRdb lists one record per CDR3 protein. The sample has a few hundred thousand distinct CDR3 sequences; 6% to 8% are singletons. Per the germline V gene, CDR1 is DFQATT and CDR2 is SNEGSKA (reference sequence). The V and J ends lost 7 bases and 4 bases respectively, with 10 bases between them. The CDR3 is made up of 12 amino acids. The starting material was PBMCs, obtained 5 days after the yellow fever booster vaccination. The V gene is TRBV20-1, the J gene TRBJ2-2; D tentatively fits TRBD1 or TRBD2 (5 bases each). The sequence was collected from a man aged 30 to 45 who received the YFV17D yellow fever vaccine. Written as DNA, the CDR3 is TGCAGTGTTCAGGGAGTCACCGGGGAGCTGTTTTTT. This codes for CSVQGVTGELFF.